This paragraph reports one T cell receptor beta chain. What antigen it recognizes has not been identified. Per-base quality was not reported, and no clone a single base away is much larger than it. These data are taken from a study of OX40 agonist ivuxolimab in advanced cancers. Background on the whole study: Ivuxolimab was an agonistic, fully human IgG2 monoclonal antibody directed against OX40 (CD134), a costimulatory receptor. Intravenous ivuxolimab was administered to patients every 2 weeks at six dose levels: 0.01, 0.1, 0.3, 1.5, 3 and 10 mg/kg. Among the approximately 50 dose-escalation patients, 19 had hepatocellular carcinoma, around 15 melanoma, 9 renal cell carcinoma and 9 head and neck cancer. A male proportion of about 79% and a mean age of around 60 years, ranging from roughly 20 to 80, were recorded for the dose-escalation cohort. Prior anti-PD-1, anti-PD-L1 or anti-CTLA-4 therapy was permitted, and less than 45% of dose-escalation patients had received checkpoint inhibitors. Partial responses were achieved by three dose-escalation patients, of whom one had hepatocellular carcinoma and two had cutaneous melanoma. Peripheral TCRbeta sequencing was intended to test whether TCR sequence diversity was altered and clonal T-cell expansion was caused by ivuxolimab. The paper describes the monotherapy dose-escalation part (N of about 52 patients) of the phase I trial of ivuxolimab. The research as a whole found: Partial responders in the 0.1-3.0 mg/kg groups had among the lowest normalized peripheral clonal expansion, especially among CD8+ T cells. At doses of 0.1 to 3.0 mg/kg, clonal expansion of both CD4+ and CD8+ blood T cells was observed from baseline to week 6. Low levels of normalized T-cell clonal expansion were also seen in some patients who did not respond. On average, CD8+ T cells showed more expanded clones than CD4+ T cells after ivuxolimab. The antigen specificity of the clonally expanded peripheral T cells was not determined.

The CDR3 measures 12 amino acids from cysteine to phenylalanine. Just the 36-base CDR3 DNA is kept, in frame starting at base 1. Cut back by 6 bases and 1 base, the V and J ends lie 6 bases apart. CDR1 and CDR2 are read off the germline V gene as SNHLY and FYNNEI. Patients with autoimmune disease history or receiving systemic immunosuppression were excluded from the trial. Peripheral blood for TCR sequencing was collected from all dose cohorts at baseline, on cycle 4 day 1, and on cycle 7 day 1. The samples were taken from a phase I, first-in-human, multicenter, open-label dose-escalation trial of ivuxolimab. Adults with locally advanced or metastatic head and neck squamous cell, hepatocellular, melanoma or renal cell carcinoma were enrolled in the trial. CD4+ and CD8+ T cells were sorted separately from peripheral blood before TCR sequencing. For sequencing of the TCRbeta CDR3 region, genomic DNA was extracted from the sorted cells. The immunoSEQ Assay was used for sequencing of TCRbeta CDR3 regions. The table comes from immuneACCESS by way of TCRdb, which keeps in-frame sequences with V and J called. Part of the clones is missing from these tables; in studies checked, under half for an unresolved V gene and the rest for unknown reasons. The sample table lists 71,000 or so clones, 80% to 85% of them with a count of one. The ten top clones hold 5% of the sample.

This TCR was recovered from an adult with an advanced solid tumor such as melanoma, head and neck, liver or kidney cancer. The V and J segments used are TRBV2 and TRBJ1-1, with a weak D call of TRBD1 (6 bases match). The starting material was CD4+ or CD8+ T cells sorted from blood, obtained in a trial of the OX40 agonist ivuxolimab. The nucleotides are TGTGCCAGCAGGACAGGGAACACTGAAGCTTTCTTT. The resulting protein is CASRTGNTEAFF.